These 28 T cell receptor beta chains share one sample of origin, sequenced in a study of blood T cell repertoires in COVID-19. Libraries were prepared by immunoSEQ multiplex PCR; TCRdb keeps only in-frame clonotypes and omits some of them. The repertoire holds hundreds of thousands of clones, with approximately 80% as singletons. Material: peripheral blood. Every receptor here comes from an elderly man with acute or convalescent COVID-19.

A few counts support this clone. The chain couples TRBV6-5 to TRBJ2-1; D is undetermined. Germline assignment: CDR1 MNHEY and CDR2 SVGAGI. The CDR3 runs to 11 residues. The V end lost 7 bases, the J end lost 4 bases, and 5 bases lay between the germline ends. The CDR3 sequence is CASTSYNEQFF. DNA of the CDR3: TGTGCCAGCACTTCGTACAATGAGCAGTTCTTC.

This rearrangement joins TRBV5-1 to TRBJ1-5; 7 bases match TRBD1. Germline V CDR1 and CDR2: SGHRS, YFSETQ. The CDR3 totals 14 residues. V gave up 3 bases and J gave up 6 bases; unmatched junction bases: 6. This CDR3 reads CASSSGQSGQPQHF. The CDR3 DNA is TGCGCCAGCAGCTCGGGACAGTCAGGTCAGCCCCAGCATTTT.

The chain combines TRBV19 with TRBJ1-2; the match to TRBD1 covers 7 bases. CDR3 length equals 15 residues. With V trimmed by 7 bases and J by 8 bases, 16 bases remained unmatched. In germline, CDR1 is LNHDA, CDR2 SQIVND (reference sequence). The CDR3 DNA is TGTGCCAGTAAGGAAGGGGGCGCAAAGGTTGGAGGCTACACCTTC. This codes for CASKEGGAKVGGYTF.

The CDR3 coding sequence is TGCGCCAGCAGCGAGGACGGGAGCTCCTATAATTCACCCCTCCACTTT. This translates into CASSEDGSSYNSPLHF. V gene TRBV5-1 combines with J gene TRBJ1-6, with D unresolved. Trimming removed 4 bases at V and 0 bases at J, with 11 bases between. This CDR3 region has 16 residues. CDR1 is SGHRS, CDR2 YFSETQ, per germline.

This chain uses TRBV7-8 with TRBJ2-1, with TRBD2 as a possible D gene (5 bases). This CDR3 spans 16 amino acids. Germline CDR1 reads SGHVS; CDR2 reads FQNEAQ. Trimming took off 4 bases at V and 9 bases at J, with 22 bases between the two ends. CDR3 region: CASSSDTGLAGTEQFF. CDR3 nucleotide sequence: TGTGCCAGCAGCTCGGATACTGGGCTAGCAGGAACTGAGCAGTTCTTC.

This chain connects TRBV10-3 to TRBJ1-6; D might be TRBD1 (5 bases). The length of the CDR3 is 15 residues. Trimming pared 5 bases from V and 0 bases from J, leaving 8 bases between. Germline V gene sequence: CDR1 ENHRY, CDR2 SYGVKD. The CDR3 loop is CAISPGGSYNSPLHF. As DNA, the CDR3 is TGTGCCATCAGTCCGGGGGGCTCCTATAATTCACCCCTCCACTTT.

A single count supports this clone. V and J are TRBV25-1 and TRBJ2-1, with 12 bases lining up with TRBD1. Trimming removed 4 bases from V and 5 bases from J; junction bases left unmatched: 3. The CDR3 has 15 amino acids. Germline V lookup: CDR1 MGHDK, CDR2 SYGVNS. The CDR3 reads CASSGDRGLDNEQFF. The CDR3 nucleotides are TGTGCCAGCAGTGGGGACAGGGGGCTCGACAATGAGCAGTTCTTC.

The genes are TRBV30 and TRBJ2-7, with 8 bases matching TRBD1. J gave up 2 bases and V 1 base, and 4 bases lay outside the gene matches. Germline V gene sequence: CDR1 GTSNPN, CDR2 SVGIG (reference sequence). This CDR3 spans 14 amino acids. The CDR3, as DNA: TGTGCCTGGAGTGGACAGGGGTGGCCCTACGAGCAGTACTTC. This sequence encodes CAWSGQGWPYEQYF.

The chain uses TRBV12-3 or TRBV12-4 and TRBJ2-7; no firm D call. V was pared by 9 bases and J by 4 bases, with 16 bases between. CDR3 size: 13 residues. The CDR3 DNA reads as TGTGCCAGTCGGCGAGGCTTTAGTTACGAGCAGTACTTC. This gives the protein CASRRGFSYEQYF.

V is TRBV2 and J is TRBJ2-7, with 8 bases matching TRBD1. The CDR3 has 14 amino acids. Germline trimming cut 5 bases from V and 3 bases from J; bases unmatched to any gene: 6. Looked up from germline, CDR1 is SNHLY and CDR2 is FYNNEI. The CDR3: CASSKQGDRYEQYF. DNA for the CDR3: TGTGCCAGCAGTAAACAGGGGGACCGCTACGAGCAGTACTTC.

This chain uses TRBV7-9 with TRBJ2-1; weak D call: TRBD2 (5 bases). The V end was cut by 7 bases, the J end by 5 bases, with 18 bases between. The CDR3 extends over 15 amino acids. Looked up from germline, CDR1 is SEHNR and CDR2 is FQNEAQ (reference sequence). The CDR3, as DNA: TGTGCCAGCAACCCAGCCGGGAAGGGCAACAATGAGCAGTTCTTC. This translates into CASNPAGKGNNEQFF.

J is TRBJ1-1 and V is TRBV7-2; TRBD1 matches at 8 bases. The junction had 10 bases not matched to a gene; V was cut back by 5 bases and J by 5 bases. The CDR3 totals 15 residues. Germline CDR1 SGHTA, CDR2 FQGNSA. CDR3 loop: CASSLRQGSLTEAFF. CDR3 DNA: TGTGCCAGCAGCCTGAGACAGGGGTCTTTAACTGAAGCTTTCTTT.

This chain uses TRBV1 with TRBJ2-7; the table's D call TRBD1 went unverified against the DNA. TRBV1 is a pseudogene. The CDR3 covers 14 residues. The CDR3 coding sequence is TGCACCAGCAGATATTACAGGGGGCGATACGAGCAGTACTTC. This encodes CTSRYYRGRYEQYF.

The V call is TRBV24-1, the J call TRBJ2-2, with TRBD1 matching 8 bases. The V segment lost 0 bases and the J segment 4 bases; nucleotides outside the gene matches: 3. The CDR3 has 16 residues. Per the germline V gene, CDR1 is KGHDR and CDR2 is SFDVKD. The DNA for the CDR3 is TGTGCCACCAGTGATTTGGACAGGGGTGTCACCGGGGAGCTGTTTTTT. This encodes CATSDLDRGVTGELFF.

This clone was picked up a small number of times. This chain joins TRBV12-3 or TRBV12-4 and TRBJ1-2; D call uncertain. The CDR3 runs 13 residues. V lost 1 base to trimming and J lost 4 bases, with 7 bases between them. The CDR3 loop reads CASSLEQSYGYTF. In DNA, the CDR3 is TGTGCCAGCAGTTTAGAACAGAGCTATGGCTACACCTTC.

There are many counts of this clone. This sequence joins TRBV28 and TRBJ2-7; 9 bases agree with TRBD2. Germline CDR1 MDHEN, CDR2 SYDVKM. CDR3 length: 16 residues. V was clipped by 6 bases and J by 7 bases; unmatched bases: 16. CDR3 protein: CASRPSGAGGPGEQYF. The CDR3 DNA follows: TGTGCCAGCAGACCTTCAGGGGCGGGAGGGCCAGGAGAGCAGTACTTC. The full variable domain, its missing parts supplied by reference TRBV28 and TRBJ2-7, is DVKVTQSSRYLVKRTGEKVFLECVQDMDHENMFWYRQDPGLGLRLIYFSYDVKMKEKGDIPEGYSVSREKKERFSLILESASTNQTSMYLCASRPSGAGGPGEQYFGPGTRLTVT.

A few counts support this clone. The chain joins TRBV9 to TRBJ2-1; 9 nucleotides line up with TRBD2. Germline CDR1 is SGDLS and CDR2 is YYNGEE. The ends lost 3 bases at V and 8 bases at J; junction bases unmatched: 12. CDR3 length equals 16 residues. CDR3 DNA sequence: TGTGCCAGCAGCGCGCTGCGGGGTAGCGGGAGTTATGAGCAGTTCTTC. Encoded protein: CASSALRGSGSYEQFF.

The chain recombines TRBV19 with TRBJ1-5, with a tentative D call TRBD1 (6 bases). The ends were cut back, 6 bases at V and 0 bases at J, with 12 bases in the middle. CDR3 size: 15 residues. Germline-derived CDR1 and CDR2 are LNHDA and SQIVND (reference sequence). This chain's CDR3 is CASRLQGNSNQPQHF. The CDR3 region has the DNA TGTGCCAGTAGGCTACAGGGAAATAGCAATCAGCCCCAGCATTTT.

V usage is TRBV7-2 and J usage is TRBJ2-7; D is possibly TRBD2 (5 bases). V shed 5 bases and J shed 7 bases, with 12 bases lying between them. Germline values: CDR1 SGHTA, CDR2 FQGNSA. The CDR3 has 12 amino acids. This CDR3 reads CASSKDGNEQYF. The CDR3 DNA is TGTGCCAGCAGCAAGGACGGGAATGAGCAGTACTTC.

V is TRBV27 and J is TRBJ2-7; 7 positions agree with TRBD2. The germline V gene has CDR1 MNHEY and CDR2 SMNVEV (reference sequence). This CDR3 has 13 residues. The V and J ends lost 3 bases and 3 bases, in that order; junction bases with no gene match: 2. CDR3 nucleotide sequence: TGTGCCAGCAGTTTGGGAGGGGTCTACGAGCAGTACTTC. Translated: CASSLGGVYEQYF.

This chain connects TRBV4-1 to TRBJ1-6, with TRBD1 matching over 8 bases. The CDR3 has 14 residues. Trimming took 0 bases from V and 9 from J; bases not matched to a gene: 1. Germline CDR1 is MGHRA and CDR2 is YSYEKL. The CDR3 loop reads CASSQDRGLSPLHF. The CDR3 nucleotides read TGCGCCAGCAGCCAAGACAGGGGGCTTTCACCCCTCCACTTT.

V and J are TRBV5-1 and TRBJ2-1; 9 nucleotides match TRBD1. The CDR3 sequence is 13 residues long. From germline, CDR1 is SGHRS and CDR2 YFSETQ. Trimming at V came to 8 bases and at J to 8 bases, leaving 8 bases not matched to a gene. The CDR3 sequence: CASMTGGSDEQFF. In DNA, the CDR3 is TGCGCCAGTATGACAGGGGGGAGCGATGAGCAGTTCTTC.

CDR3 nucleotide sequence: TGTGCCAGCAGGGTGGACAGGGAGAACACTGAAGCTTTCTTT. It yields the protein CASRVDRENTEAFF. This chain joins TRBV2 and TRBJ1-1, with 8 bases that match TRBD1. The CDR3 runs 14 residues. Germline values: CDR1 SNHLY, CDR2 FYNNEI. Germline trimming cut 6 bases from V and 1 base from J; bases unmatched to any gene: 4.

V is TRBV19 and J is TRBJ1-1; 9 nucleotides agree with TRBD1. Losses at the gene ends were 6 bases for V and 1 base for J; bases not matched to a gene: 6. The germline CDR1 and CDR2 sequences are LNHDA and SQIVND (reference sequence). The CDR3 covers 15 residues. CDR3 nucleotide sequence: TGTGCCAGTAGATTTTTGGACAGGGGGAACACTGAAGCTTTCTTT. Its protein product is CASRFLDRGNTEAFF.

V gene TRBV6-5 combines with J gene TRBJ2-7, with a tentative D call TRBD2 (6 bases). V was cut by 2 bases and J by 3 bases, with 8 bases left in between. Germline loops: CDR1 MNHEY, CDR2 SVGAGI. The length of the CDR3 is 13 residues. CDR3 sequence (DNA): TGTGCCAGCAGTTACGGGGGGTTCTACGAGCAGTACTTC. Protein product: CASSYGGFYEQYF.

The rearrangement links TRBV9 to TRBJ1-2; D is ambiguous. The V and J ends lost 3 bases and 8 bases respectively, with 11 bases between them. CDR1 and CDR2 from the germline V gene are SGDLS and YYNGEE. This CDR3 comprises 12 residues. The CDR3 loop reads CASSGDNRGYTF. CDR3 DNA: TGTGCCAGCAGCGGTGACAATCGGGGCTACACCTTC.

This clone was counted between two and nine times. V usage is TRBV19 and J usage is TRBJ1-2; 7 bases map to TRBD1. The CDR3 is 13 amino acids. J lost 1 base, V lost 10 bases, and 6 bases had no gene match. Germline assignment: CDR1 LNHDA and CDR2 SQIVND (reference sequence). DNA for the CDR3: TGTGCCACCCAGGACAGGTTTAACTATGGCTACACCTTC. This translates into CATQDRFNYGYTF.

This sequence joins TRBV5-1 and TRBJ2-2, with 11 bases identical to TRBD2. With V trimmed by 3 bases and J by 6 bases, 4 bases remained unmatched. Germline CDR1 is SGHRS and CDR2 is YFSETQ. This CDR3 is 15 amino acids long. CDR3 DNA sequence: TGCGCCAGCAGCTCCCTAGCGGGGGGATCCGGGGAGCTGTTTTTT. Its protein is CASSSLAGGSGELFF.